This T cell receptor (beta chain) was captured in a study of a mutant IDH1 vaccine in newly diagnosed glioma. Overall study: Most patients had radiochemotherapy with temozolomide before enrollment; others had one alone.

As for this clone: No antigen is known for it.

Only in-frame clones appear in the TCRdb table, and some are missing; sequencing was by immunoSEQ multiplex PCR. The repertoire holds 60,000 to 65,000 clones, 75% to 90% seen once, with approximately 3.9% in the top ten. Time point in this sample: week 47, end of study. Doses consisted of 300 ug of mutant IDH1 20-mer peptide each, paired with topical imiquimod. Study-wide results and limits: Top peripheral T cell clonotype shifts appeared unrelated to pseudoprogression.

The CDR3 runs to 15 residues. The V and J ends lost 1 base and 7 bases respectively, with 11 bases between them. Per germline, CDR1 SGHAT and CDR2 FQNNGV. The material sequenced was PBMCs, taken from a glioma patient whose treatment included an IDH1 peptide vaccine. The chain uses TRBV11-2 and TRBJ1-6; D ambiguous. The clonotype was recovered from a man between 25 and 39 years old with glioma. CDR3 loop: CASSLGTLINSPLHF. CDR3 coding DNA: TGTGCCAGCAGCTTAGGGACCCTCATAAATTCACCCCTCCACTTT.